This TCR beta chain was found in a study of patients and donors after allogeneic stem cell transplantation (dated by TCRdb to the early 2020s). The library came from RT-PCR. Data came from a NextSeq 550. The public reads were quality trimmed at Q25 with fastp and then assembled into clones with MiXCR by TCRdb, keeping productive beta chains. Under each unique CDR3 protein, matching rows form one entry showing the most common genes and DNA. The sample table shows 410,000 or so distinct CDR3 sequences, and about a sixth are seen once. The leading ten clones occupy around 7.2% of the sample. This clonotype was counted a few times. Its cognate antigen has yet to be identified. Base quality data are lacking; no much larger clone is found one base away. From a lookup of the germline V gene (reference sequence), CDR1 and CDR2 are LNHDA and SQIVND. V loses 3 bases of germline sequence and J loses 3 bases, and the interval between the two ends is 7 bases. From cysteine to phenylalanine, the CDR3 is 13 amino acids long. The only DNA kept is the CDR3, 39 bases in frame from the first base.

This receptor was identified in a human donor who was either an allogeneic HSCT recipient or a stem cell or donor lymphocyte infusion donor (not recorded which). It is not recorded whose cells these are; they may come from a transplant donor. The chain couples TRBV19 to TRBJ2-3; the D gene is not confidently resolved. Material: blood, either unsorted or a sorted T cell fraction (not recorded which). The nucleotide sequence is TGTGCCAGTAGTATTGTGGAGACAGATACGCAGTATTTT. Translated, this is CASSIVETDTQYF.